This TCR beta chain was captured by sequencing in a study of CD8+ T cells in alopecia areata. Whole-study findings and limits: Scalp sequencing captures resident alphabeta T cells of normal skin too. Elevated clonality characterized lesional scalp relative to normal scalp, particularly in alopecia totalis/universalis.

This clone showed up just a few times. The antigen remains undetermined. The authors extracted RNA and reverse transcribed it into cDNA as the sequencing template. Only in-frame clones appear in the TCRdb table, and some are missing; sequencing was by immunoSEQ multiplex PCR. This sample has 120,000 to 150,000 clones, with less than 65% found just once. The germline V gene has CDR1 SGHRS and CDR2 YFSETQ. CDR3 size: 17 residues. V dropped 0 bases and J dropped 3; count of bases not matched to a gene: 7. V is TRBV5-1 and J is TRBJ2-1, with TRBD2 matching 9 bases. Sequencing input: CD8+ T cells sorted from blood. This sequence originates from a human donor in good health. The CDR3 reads CASSLDSSGVLYNEQFF. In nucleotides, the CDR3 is TGCGCCAGCAGCTTGGACTCTAGCGGGGTCCTCTACAATGAGCAGTTCTTC.